This paragraph reports one TCR beta chain. The data derive from a study of blood T cells in healthy people across ages. Germline V gene sequence: CDR1 DFQATT, CDR2 SNEGSKA (reference sequence). The length of the CDR3 is 17 residues. A J-beta primer mix and a sample-barcoded 5' primer were used in a second PCR of roughly 6 to 12 cycles. A single record per CDR3 protein comes from TCRdb applying MiXCR to the 5' RACE reads. The sample comprises over 600,000 distinct CDR3 sequences, 46% of which are singletons, and roughly 18% rests with the top ten. The TCR originated in a man at least 80 years old in good health. The rearrangement joins TRBV20-1 to TRBJ2-7; a weak D match, TRBD1 (6 bases). The DNA end favors TRBJ2-4, so the J call may be wrong. What was sequenced was blood. Written as DNA, the CDR3 is TGCAGTGCTAGCCCCCCCGGACAGACCTCATCTGGGAACATTCAGTACTTC. This encodes CSASPPGQTSSGNIQYF.